A selection of T cell receptor beta chains follows, all from one sample in a study of shared clonotypes between healthy human individuals. Sequencing was performed with immunoSEQ multiplex PCR; in TCRdb, only in-frame clones are kept and a portion is missing. The sample contains fewer than 600,000 clones, 70% to 80% of which appear only once. The sample comprised PBMCs. Receptors were obtained from a woman between 40 and 50 years old in good health. Some clones in this sample may be carry-over from other donors' samples. CDR3s include the opening cysteine and the closing phenylalanine or tryptophan. A D gene is named only where the DNA matches it firmly. Size is stated for part of the rows, as once, few or many counts, or as a class when the clone is expanded.

J	D	V	size	DNA	CDR3
TRBJ2-5	-	TRBV29-1	-	TGCAGCGTTAGGACGGCGGAGACCCAGTACTTC	CSVRTAETQYF
TRBJ2-7	TRBD1	TRBV2	-	TGTGCCAGCCGCCGGGACAGGGGAGGCGGCGAGCAGTACTTC	CASRRDRGGGEQYF
TRBJ1-6	-	TRBV4-3	-	TGCGCCAGCAGCCTACAGGGTAGGAATTCACCCCTCCACTTT	CASSLQGRNSPLHF
TRBJ2-5	TRBD1	TRBV27	-	TGTGCCAGCAGTTTCCGGGACAGGGGACAAGAGACCCAGTACTTC	CASSFRDRGQETQYF
TRBJ1-2	TRBD1	TRBV6-6	-	TGTGCCAGCAGTTTCCAGACAGGGAACTATGGCTACACCTTC	CASSFQTGNYGYTF
TRBJ2-1	TRBD2	TRBV5-4	-	TGTGCCAGCCGCCCGGGACTAGCGGGAGTTAACGAGCAGTTCTTC	CASRPGLAGVNEQFF
TRBJ2-2	-	TRBV6-4	few	TGTGCCAGCAGTGACTCTGAGACCGGGGAGCTGTTTTTT	CASSDSETGELFF
TRBJ2-1	-	TRBV11-2	-	TGTGCCAGCAGCTTAACTAGAACCTACAATGAGCAGTTCTTC	CASSLTRTYNEQFF
TRBJ2-7	-	TRBV7-9	-	TGTGCCAGCAGCTCCCGGGACATCCAAGGGCAGTACTTC	CASSSRDIQGQYF
TRBJ2-4	-	TRBV21-1	-	TGTGCCAGCAGCAAGGACAGACTAGCCAAAAACATTCAGTACTTC	CASSKDRLAKNIQYF
TRBJ2-1	-	TRBV11-3	-	TGTGCCAGCAGCTCCTCGTTCAGCTCCTACAATGAGCAGTTCTTC	CASSSSFSSYNEQFF
TRBJ2-7	-	TRBV29-1	once	TGCAGCGCAACACTCGGGGCCCAGTACGAGCAGTACTTC	CSATLGAQYEQYF
TRBJ2-6	TRBD1	TRBV7-3	-	TGTGCCAGCAGCTTAGGGACAGGGTCTGGCGGGGCCAACGTCCTGACTTTC	CASSLGTGSGGANVLTF
TRBJ2-5	-	TRBV7-2	-	TGTGCCAGCAGCTTAATGGAGACCCAGTACTTC	CASSLMETQYF
TRBJ2-1	-	TRBV7-9	-	TGTGCCAGCAGCTTACAGGGGTTCGATGAGCAGTTCTTC	CASSLQGFDEQFF
TRBJ1-1	-	TRBV28	few	TGTGCCAGCAGCCGCGGGGGTGCACACACTGAAGCTTTCTTT	CASSRGGAHTEAFF
TRBJ2-7	TRBD2	TRBV18	-	TGTGCCAGCTCACCAGGACTAGCGGGAACCTACGAGCAGTACTTC	CASSPGLAGTYEQYF
TRBJ2-7	TRBD2	TRBV28	once	TGTGCCAGCAGTTCCCCTAGCGGTACCTACGAGCAGTACTTC	CASSSPSGTYEQYF
TRBJ2-7	-	TRBV29-1	-	TGCAGCGTTTTAGCGAGGGCTTACGAGCAGTACTTC	CSVLARAYEQYF
TRBJ2-7	-	TRBV11-2	-	TGTGCCAGCAGCAATAGGGACAACTACGAGCAGTACTTC	CASSNRDNYEQYF
TRBJ2-7	TRBD1	TRBV6-5	-	TGTGCCAGCAGTCCTCCTTCGGGACAGGGCTTCTTC	CASSPPSGQGFF
TRBJ2-7	-	TRBV5-1	-	TGCGCCAGCAGCTTGGGGTCTTTGGGGAACGAGCAGTACTTC	CASSLGSLGNEQYF
TRBJ1-2	TRBD1	TRBV5-1	-	TGCGCCAGCTACCCCGGGACAGGGACGTATGGCTACACCTTC	CASYPGTGTYGYTF
TRBJ1-4	TRBD1	TRBV5-4	many	TGTGCCAGCAGCGACAGACAGGGGCTAGGGGATGAAAAACTGTTTTTT	CASSDRQGLGDEKLFF
TRBJ2-3	TRBD2	TRBV5-8	-	TGTGCCAGCAGCTTGGGGCTAGCGGGAGCTATAGATACGCAGTATTTT	CASSLGLAGAIDTQYF
TRBJ2-3	-	TRBV30	-	TGTGCCTGGAGTAAAGACAGGAACACAGATACGCAGTATTTT	CAWSKDRNTDTQYF
TRBJ2-3	-	TRBV28	-	TGTGCCAGCAATGCCGGGACTGTGGGGTGGGCAGCTAGCACAGATACGCAGTATTTT	CASNAGTVGWAASTDTQYF
TRBJ1-2	-	TRBV11-2	-	TGTGCCAGCAGCTTGGCAGCCCGAGGCTACACCTTC	CASSLAARGYTF
TRBJ2-3	TRBD1	TRBV10-3	-	TGTGCCATCAGTGGCGGGACAGGGGTGAACACAGATACGCAGTATTTT	CAISGGTGVNTDTQYF
TRBJ2-3	TRBD2	TRBV2	-	TGTGCCAGCAGTGATTTTGCGGGAGCTGCAGATACGCAGTATTTT	CASSDFAGAADTQYF
TRBJ2-2	-	TRBV7-2	-	TGTGCCAGCAGCTTATACGGTCGTACCGGGGAGCTGTTTTTT	CASSLYGRTGELFF
TRBJ2-3	TRBD2	TRBV5-5	-	TGTGCCAGCAGTCTGCGGCCTAGCGGGATGGCAGATACGCAGTATTTT	CASSLRPSGMADTQYF
TRBJ2-1	TRBD1	TRBV28	-	TGTGCCAGCAGTTGGGGGACAGCGAATGAGCAGTTCTTC	CASSWGTANEQFF
TRBJ1-2	-	TRBV27	-	TGTGCCAGCAGTTTGAAGTACGGGACCGATGGCTACACCTTC	CASSLKYGTDGYTF
TRBJ2-7	-	TRBV30	-	TGTGCCTGGAGTACCAAAGACAGATTGGGCTCCTACGAGCAGTACTTC	CAWSTKDRLGSYEQYF
TRBJ2-1	-	TRBV29-1	-	TGCAGCGTCGAACGCACAGGGCAATACAATGAGCAGTTCTTC	CSVERTGQYNEQFF
TRBJ1-4	-	TRBV7-5	-	TGTGCCAGAAGCATGGACACATCAACTAATGAAAAACTGTTTTTT	CARSMDTSTNEKLFF
TRBJ2-7	-	TRBV2	-	TGTGCCAGCAGGAACGGGGTTCTTGAATACGAGCAGTACTTC	CASRNGVLEYEQYF
TRBJ1-1	TRBD1	TRBV28	-	TGTGCCAGCAGCCTGACAGGGGTTACTGAAGCTTTCTTT	CASSLTGVTEAFF
TRBJ2-2	TRBD1	TRBV27	-	TGTGCCAGCAGTTTATCGGACAGGGGCGGTCCCGGGGAGCTGTTTTTT	CASSLSDRGGPGELFF
TRBJ2-3	-	TRBV7-7	-	TGTGCCAGCAGCCCCCACCCAGGGGGGACAGATACGCAGTATTTT	CASSPHPGGTDTQYF
TRBJ2-7	-	TRBV5-1	-	TGCGCCAGCAGCTTGGTGGGTGTAGGCTACGAGCAGTACTTC	CASSLVGVGYEQYF
TRBJ2-2	TRBD2	TRBV27	-	TGTGCCAGTAGCGGGAGGGGTACCGGGGAGCTGTTTTTT	CASSGRGTGELFF
TRBJ2-7	TRBD2	TRBV6-5	-	TGTGCCAGCAGTCCCGAGCGGGGCAGCTCCTACGAGCAGTACTTC	CASSPERGSSYEQYF
TRBJ2-1	TRBD2	TRBV27	-	TGTGCCAGCAGTCCAGATATAGCGGGAGGCAACTACAATGAGCAGTTCTTC	CASSPDIAGGNYNEQFF
TRBJ2-1	-	TRBV7-9	-	TGTGCCAGCAGCTTAGCCTGGGGGGGGCCTACGGATGAGCAGTTCTTC	CASSLAWGGPTDEQFF